This T cell receptor beta chain was sequenced in a study of T cells in Graves' hyperthyroidism and ophthalmopathy. Study-level points and caveats: Most expanded thyroid clonotypes above 0.001 also appeared in blood. The model made its ophthalmopathy prediction, and onset followed a median 6.5 months later.

The TCR beta CDR3 regions underwent amplification using RNA transcripts as the source. Primed by the HTBI set, a first-round RT-PCR was run on the TCR CDR3. TCRdb redid the calling of the multiplex PCR reads with MiXCR, one entry per CDR3 protein. Of more than 450,000 distinct CDR3 sequences in the sample, 15% to 20% were seen once. In this sample, this clonotype turned up many times. Its antigen is unknown. Under 3 months was the duration of disease in ophthalmopathy patients, who also had a Clinical Activity Score of at least 3 and a NOSPECS grade of at least 4. Germline CDR1 is SQVTM and CDR2 is ANQGSEA. This CDR3 has 16 amino acids. The trim removed 0 bases at V and 7 bases at J, leaving 12 bases unmatched.

The material sequenced was blood. The chain links TRBV29-1 to TRBJ1-2, with 9 bases that match TRBD1. This clonotype was obtained from a man aged 40-49 years with Graves' ophthalmopathy. CDR3 protein: CSVEDWEDRGVGGYTF. DNA of the CDR3: TGCAGCGTTGAAGATTGGGAGGACAGGGGAGTAGGTGGCTACACCTTC.